These T cell receptor beta chains were read from a single sample in a study of cytomegalovirus exposure and HLA in healthy donors. Some clones are missing from TCRdb's copy, which holds only in-frame ones; the method was immunoSEQ multiplex PCR. The table lists over 95,000 clones, 75% to 80% of them singletons. The material sequenced was PBMCs. The receptors shown here come from a woman aged 40 to 50 in good health and CMV-seropositive. Both conserved end residues are part of each CDR3. A D gene is named only where the DNA matches it firmly. Rows give clone size only sometimes, using once, few, many, or a class for an expanded clone.

d_gene,v_gene,j_gene,abundance,CDR3nt,CDR3aa
NA,TRBV9,TRBJ2-1,NA,TGTGCCAGCAGCGTAGCTTTGGTAGCGGCTAACAATGAGCAGTTCTTC,CASSVALVAANNEQFF
TRBD1,TRBV10-3,TRBJ1-6,NA,TGTGCCATCAGTGTCGGGACAGAGAATTCACCCCTCCACTTT,CAISVGTENSPLHF
TRBD1,TRBV7-9,TRBJ1-2,NA,TGTGCCAGCAGCTTACCAACGGAGACAGGGGGTCCAGGATATGGCTACACCTTC,CASSLPTETGGPGYGYTF
TRBD1,TRBV28,TRBJ1-2,NA,TGTGCCAGCAGTCCGGGACAGTCCTATGGCTACACCTTC,CASSPGQSYGYTF
NA,TRBV6-6,TRBJ2-1,NA,TGTGCCAGCAGGGTACACTCCTACAATGAGCAGTTCTTC,CASRVHSYNEQFF
NA,TRBV13,TRBJ2-7,NA,TGTGCCAGCAGCTTAAGATCTGAGGTCGAGCAGTACTTC,CASSLRSEVEQYF
NA,TRBV2,TRBJ1-1,NA,TGTGCCAGCAGTCTTCAGAACCAAATGAACACTGAAGCTTTCTTT,CASSLQNQMNTEAFF
TRBD2,TRBV19,TRBJ2-4,few,TGTGCCAGTAGTAACGGGGGGGTGAGAAACATTCAGTACTTC,CASSNGGVRNIQYF
NA,TRBV5-4,TRBJ1-3,NA,TGTGCCAGCAGCTTGGACAGGGCGGGAAACACCATATATTTT,CASSLDRAGNTIYF
NA,TRBV7-6,TRBJ2-7,NA,TGTGCCAGCAGCCCCGGCGCAGGGTCCTACGAGCAGTACTTC,CASSPGAGSYEQYF
TRBD2,TRBV2,TRBJ2-3,NA,TGTGCCAGCCGAGACTGGGGGGGATACACAGATACGCAGTATTTT,CASRDWGGYTDTQYF